This T cell receptor (beta chain) is from a study of CD8 T cells in Susac syndrome. Negative isolation yielded CD4+ and CD8+ T cells, and FACS enriched TEMRA cells. V was clipped by 3 bases and J by 3 bases, with 11 bases between them. This CDR3 has 14 residues. CDR1 is LNHDA and CDR2 is SQIVND in the germline V gene (reference sequence). Reverse transcription of about 0.5 to 1 ug RNA was performed with random hexamers. Using its own MiXCR run on the immunoSEQ multiplex PCR reads, TCRdb lists one record per CDR3 protein. The sample shows around 270,000 distinct CDR3 sequences, 75% to 90% of them seen only once.

The source of this sequence is a human donor with multiple sclerosis. The chain recombines TRBV19 with TRBJ1-1, with D tentatively TRBD1 (5 bases). Sequencing input: CD8+ T cells from PBMCs. CDR3 loop: CASSMGVSHTEAFF. CDR3 in DNA: TGTGCCAGTAGTATGGGGGTCAGCCACACTGAAGCTTTCTTT.